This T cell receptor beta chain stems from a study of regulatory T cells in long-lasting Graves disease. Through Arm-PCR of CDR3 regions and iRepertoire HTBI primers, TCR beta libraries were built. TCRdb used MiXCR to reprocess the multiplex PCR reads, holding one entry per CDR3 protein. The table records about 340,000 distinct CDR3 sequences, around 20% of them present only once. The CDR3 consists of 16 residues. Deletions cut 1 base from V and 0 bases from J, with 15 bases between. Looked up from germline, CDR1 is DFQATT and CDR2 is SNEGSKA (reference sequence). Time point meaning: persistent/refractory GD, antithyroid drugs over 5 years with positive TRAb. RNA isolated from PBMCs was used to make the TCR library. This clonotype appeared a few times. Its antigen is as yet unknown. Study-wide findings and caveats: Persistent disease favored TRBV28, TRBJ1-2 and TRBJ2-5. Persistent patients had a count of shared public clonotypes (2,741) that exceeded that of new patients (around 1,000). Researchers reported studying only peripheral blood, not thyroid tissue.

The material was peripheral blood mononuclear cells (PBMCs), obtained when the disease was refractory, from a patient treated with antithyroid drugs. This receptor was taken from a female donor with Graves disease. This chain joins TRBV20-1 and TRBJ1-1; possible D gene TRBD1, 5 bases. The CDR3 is CSARAGGFVLNTEAFF. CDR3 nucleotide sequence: TGCAGTGCTAGAGCGGGGGGGTTCGTCTTGAACACTGAAGCTTTCTTT.